One T cell receptor (beta chain) is described in this entry. The antigen is not known. This sample was included in a study of shared clonotypes between healthy human individuals. The input for sorted-subset replicate PCRs was around 0.2 ug DNA, tens of thousands of T cell genomes. The table came from immunoSEQ multiplex PCR; TCRdb's copy has only in-frame clones and leaves some out. The table lists 2,500,000 or so clones, 93% of them singletons. The CDR3 has 16 amino acids. Germline V gene lookup returns CDR1 GTSNPN and CDR2 SVGIG (reference sequence). The trim removed 0 bases at V and 4 bases at J, leaving 4 bases unmatched. Study-level points and caveats: Larger richness was generally estimated for naive than memory subsets. Several donors shared about 5% of their naive CD4 clonotypes.

The material sequenced was naive CD4+ T cells from PBMCs. Subset meaning: CD45RA+ positively selected. J is TRBJ2-5 and V is TRBV30; 14 bases are a match to TRBD2. The clonotype comes from a man in his late teens or twenties in good health. Some clones in this sample may be carry-over from other donors' samples. The CDR3 reads CAWSVGLAGGRETQYF. In DNA form, the CDR3 reads TGTGCCTGGAGTGTTGGACTAGCGGGAGGTAGAGAGACCCAGTACTTC.